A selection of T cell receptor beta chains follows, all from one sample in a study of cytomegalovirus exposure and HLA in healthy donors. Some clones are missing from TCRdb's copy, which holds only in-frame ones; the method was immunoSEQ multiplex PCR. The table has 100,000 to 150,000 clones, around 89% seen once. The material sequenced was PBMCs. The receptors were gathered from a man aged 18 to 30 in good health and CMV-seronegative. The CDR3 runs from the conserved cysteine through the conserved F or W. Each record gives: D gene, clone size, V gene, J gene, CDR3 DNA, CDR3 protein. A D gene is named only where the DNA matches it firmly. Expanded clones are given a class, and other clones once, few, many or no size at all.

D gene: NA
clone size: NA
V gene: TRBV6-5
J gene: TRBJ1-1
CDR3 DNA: TGTGCCAGCAGTCCCTTGCGGAGTACTGAAGCTTTCTTT
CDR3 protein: CASSPLRSTEAFF

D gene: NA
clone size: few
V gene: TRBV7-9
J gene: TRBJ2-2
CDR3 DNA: TGTGCCAGCAGCCCTACAGGGTCCGGGGAGCTGTTTTTT
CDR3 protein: CASSPTGSGELFF

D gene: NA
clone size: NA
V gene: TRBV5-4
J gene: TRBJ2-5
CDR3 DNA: TGTGCCACCGCTGGGGTTTCGGAAGGTGGGATGAGCGGGGAGACCCAGTACTTC
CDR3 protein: CATAGVSEGGMSGETQYF

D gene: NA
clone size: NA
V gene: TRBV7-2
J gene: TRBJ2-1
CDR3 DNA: TGTGCCAGCAGACAAACAGGGATATATGAGCAGTTCTTC
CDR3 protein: CASRQTGIYEQFF

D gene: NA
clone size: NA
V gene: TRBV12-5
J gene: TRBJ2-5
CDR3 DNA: TGTGCTAGTGCTCCCTCGATGGGAGGCCAAGAGACCCAGTACTTC
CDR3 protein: CASAPSMGGQETQYF

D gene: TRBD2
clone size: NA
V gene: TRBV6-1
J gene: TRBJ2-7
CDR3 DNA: TGTGCCAGCAGTGGAACTAGCGGGAGACGGTACGAGCAGTACTTC
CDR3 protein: CASSGTSGRRYEQYF

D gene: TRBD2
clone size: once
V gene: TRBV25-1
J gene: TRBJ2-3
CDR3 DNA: TGTGCCAGCAGTGAATTGTTAGCGGGGGGGCGCACAGATACGCAGTATTTT
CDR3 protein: CASSELLAGGRTDTQYF

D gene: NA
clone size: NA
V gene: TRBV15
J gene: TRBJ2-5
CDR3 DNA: TGTGCCACCAGCAGAGTGGCAGGTCGAAGTCAAGAGACCCAGTACTTC
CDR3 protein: CATSRVAGRSQETQYF

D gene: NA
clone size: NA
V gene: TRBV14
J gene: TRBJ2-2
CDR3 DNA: TGTGCCAGCAGCCCGGGACTGCTGGCGAACACCGGGGAGCTGTTTTTT
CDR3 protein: CASSPGLLANTGELFF

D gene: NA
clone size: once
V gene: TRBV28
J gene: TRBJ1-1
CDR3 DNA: TGTGCCAGCAGTTCACAGAGTGTCATGAACACTGAAGCTTTCTTT
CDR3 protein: CASSSQSVMNTEAFF

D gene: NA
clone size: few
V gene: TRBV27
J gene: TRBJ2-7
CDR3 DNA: TGTGCCAGCAGTGCCGGACAAAACTACGAGCAGTACTTC
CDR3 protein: CASSAGQNYEQYF

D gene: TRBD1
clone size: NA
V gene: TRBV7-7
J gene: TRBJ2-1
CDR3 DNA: TGTGCCAGCAGCCCGGACAGGGTGGGGTACAATGAGCAGTTCTTC
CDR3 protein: CASSPDRVGYNEQFF

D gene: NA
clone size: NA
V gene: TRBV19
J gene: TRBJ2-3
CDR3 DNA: TGTGCCAGTAGTATCGGCGGTCACACAGATACGCAGTATTTT
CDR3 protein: CASSIGGHTDTQYF

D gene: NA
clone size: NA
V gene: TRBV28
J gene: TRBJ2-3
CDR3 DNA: TGTGCCAGCAGTTTAAGGACAGGCACAGATACGCAGTATTTT
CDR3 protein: CASSLRTGTDTQYF

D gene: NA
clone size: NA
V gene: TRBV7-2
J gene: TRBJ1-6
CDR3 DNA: TGTGCCAGCAGCTTAGAACTGGTCGGTTCACCCCTCCACTTT
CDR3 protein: CASSLELVGSPLHF

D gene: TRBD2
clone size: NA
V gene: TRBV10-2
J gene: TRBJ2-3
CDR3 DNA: TGCGCCAGCAGCAGGACTAGCTCAGATACGCAGTATTTT
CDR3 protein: CASSRTSSDTQYF

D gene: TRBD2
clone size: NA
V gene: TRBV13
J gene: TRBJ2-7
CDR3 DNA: TGTGCCAGCAGCTCTACCCATAGCGGGAGAGGGCAGTACTTC
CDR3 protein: CASSSTHSGRGQYF

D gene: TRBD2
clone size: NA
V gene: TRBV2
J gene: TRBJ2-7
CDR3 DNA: TGTGCCAGCAGTTCTGCGGGAGAAACTTCCTACGAGCAGTACTTC
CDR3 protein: CASSSAGETSYEQYF

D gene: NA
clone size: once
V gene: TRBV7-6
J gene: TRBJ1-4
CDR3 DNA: TGTGCCAGCGGGGGGTGGTCTAATGAAAAACTGTTTTTT
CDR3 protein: CASGGWSNEKLFF

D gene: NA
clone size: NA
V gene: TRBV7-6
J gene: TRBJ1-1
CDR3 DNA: TGTGCCAGCAGCTTAGACGGAGGGCTTAGCACTGAAGCTTTCTTT
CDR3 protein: CASSLDGGLSTEAFF

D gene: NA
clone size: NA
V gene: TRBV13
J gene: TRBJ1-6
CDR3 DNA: TGTGCCAGCAGCTTAGGACCCGGACAGCGCCATTCACCCCTCCACTTT
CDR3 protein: CASSLGPGQRHSPLHF

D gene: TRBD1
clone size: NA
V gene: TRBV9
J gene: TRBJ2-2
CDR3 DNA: TGTGCCAGCAGCCCATCCCCGGGACAGGGGTTCGCCGGGGAGCTGTTTTTT
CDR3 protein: CASSPSPGQGFAGELFF

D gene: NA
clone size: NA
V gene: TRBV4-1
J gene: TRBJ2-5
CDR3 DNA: TGCGCCAGCAGCCAAGCGGGGGTGAAACAAGAGACCCAGTACTTC
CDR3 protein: CASSQAGVKQETQYF

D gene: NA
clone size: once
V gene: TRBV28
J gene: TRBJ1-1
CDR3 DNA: TGTGCCAGCAGTTTAGTTCGGGAATTGAACACTGAAGCTTTCTTT
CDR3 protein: CASSLVRELNTEAFF

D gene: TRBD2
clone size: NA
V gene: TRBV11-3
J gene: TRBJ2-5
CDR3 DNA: TGTGCCAGCAGCCCTGGACTAGCGGGAGTGGAGACCCAGTACTTC
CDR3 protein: CASSPGLAGVETQYF

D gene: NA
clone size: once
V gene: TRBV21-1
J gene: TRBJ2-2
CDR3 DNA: TGTGCCAGCAGCAAAGCGCGCTCGGACCTAGCGGGAGAGGCGGACACCGGGGAGCTGTTTTTT
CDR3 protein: CASSKARSDLAGEADTGELFF

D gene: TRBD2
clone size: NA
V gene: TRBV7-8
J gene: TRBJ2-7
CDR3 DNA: TGTGCCAGCAGCGCCCGGGAGGCGGGGACCTACGAGCAGTACTTC
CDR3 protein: CASSAREAGTYEQYF

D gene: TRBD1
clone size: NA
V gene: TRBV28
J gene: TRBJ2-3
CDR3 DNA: TGTGCCAGCAGAGTCCCGGGACAGGGTGGTACGCAGTATTTT
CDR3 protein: CASRVPGQGGTQYF

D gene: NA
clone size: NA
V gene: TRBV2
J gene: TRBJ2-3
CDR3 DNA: TGTGCCAGCAGTGAGCGAACAGGGAGTCCAGATACGCAGTATTTT
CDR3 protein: CASSERTGSPDTQYF

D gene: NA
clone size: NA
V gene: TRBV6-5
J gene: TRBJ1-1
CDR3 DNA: TGTGCCAGCAGCCTGGACAGATGGACGAACACTGAAGCTTTCTTT
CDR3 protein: CASSLDRWTNTEAFF

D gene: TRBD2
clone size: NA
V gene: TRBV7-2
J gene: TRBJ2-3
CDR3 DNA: TGTGCCAGCAGCTTAGGAAGACTAGCGGGGGGGCCAGATACGCAGTATTTT
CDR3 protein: CASSLGRLAGGPDTQYF

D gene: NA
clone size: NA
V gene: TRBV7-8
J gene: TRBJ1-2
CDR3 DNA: TGTGCCAGCAGCCCCACGGCGAGGTATAGCTACACCTTC
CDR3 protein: CASSPTARYSYTF

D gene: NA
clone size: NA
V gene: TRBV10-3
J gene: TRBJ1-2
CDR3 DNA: TGTGCCATCAGGGACTTATACGTGGGGGCGGATGGCTACACCTTC
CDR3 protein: CAIRDLYVGADGYTF

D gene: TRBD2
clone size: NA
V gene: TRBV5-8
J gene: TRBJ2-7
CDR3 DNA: TGTGCCAGCAGCCATATCTGGACTAGCGGGTTCACCGAGCAGTACTTC
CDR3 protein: CASSHIWTSGFTEQYF

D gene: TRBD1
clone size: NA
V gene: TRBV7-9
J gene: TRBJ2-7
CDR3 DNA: TGTGCCAGCAGCTCCTCGGACAGGGGGTTTTACTACGAGCAGTACTTC
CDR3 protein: CASSSSDRGFYYEQYF

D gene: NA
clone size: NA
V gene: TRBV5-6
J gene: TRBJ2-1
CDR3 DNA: TGTGCCAGCAGCTTGAGGGGCAGGGGCCCCCACAATGAGCAGTTCTTC
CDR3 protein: CASSLRGRGPHNEQFF